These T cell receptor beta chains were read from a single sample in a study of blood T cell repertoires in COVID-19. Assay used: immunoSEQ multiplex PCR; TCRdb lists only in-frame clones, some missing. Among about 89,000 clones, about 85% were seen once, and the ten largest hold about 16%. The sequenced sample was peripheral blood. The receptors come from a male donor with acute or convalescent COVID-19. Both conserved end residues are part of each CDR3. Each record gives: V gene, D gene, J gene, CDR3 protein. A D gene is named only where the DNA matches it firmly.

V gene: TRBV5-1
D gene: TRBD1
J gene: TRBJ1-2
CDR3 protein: CASSWDRDGYTF

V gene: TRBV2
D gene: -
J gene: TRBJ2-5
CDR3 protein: CASRLGRETQYF

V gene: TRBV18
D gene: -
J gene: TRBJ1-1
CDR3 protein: CASSKQGNTEAFF

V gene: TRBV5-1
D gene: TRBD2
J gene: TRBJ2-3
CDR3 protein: CASSLASGGLTDTQYF

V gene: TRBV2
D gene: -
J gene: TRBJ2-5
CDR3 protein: CASSEVAKETQYF

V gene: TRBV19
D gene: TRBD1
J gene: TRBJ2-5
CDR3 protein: CASRGDSWGETQYF

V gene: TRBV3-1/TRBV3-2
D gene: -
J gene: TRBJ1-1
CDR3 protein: CASSQAAGGHTEAFF

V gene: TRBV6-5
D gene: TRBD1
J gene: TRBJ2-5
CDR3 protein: CASSDPGQPQETQYF

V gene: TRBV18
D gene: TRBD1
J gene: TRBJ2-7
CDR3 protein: CASSPLGQGGAEQYF

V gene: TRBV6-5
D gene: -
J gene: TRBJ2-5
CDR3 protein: CASRRSTGHETQYF

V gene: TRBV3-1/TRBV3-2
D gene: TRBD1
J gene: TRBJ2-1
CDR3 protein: CASSQADRNEQFF

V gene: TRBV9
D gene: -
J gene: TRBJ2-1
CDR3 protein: CASSVDGRGYNEQFF

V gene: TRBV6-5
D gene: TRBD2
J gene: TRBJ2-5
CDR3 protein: CASSRGGLKQETQYF

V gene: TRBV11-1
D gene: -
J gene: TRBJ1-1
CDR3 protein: CASSLATAGNTEAFF

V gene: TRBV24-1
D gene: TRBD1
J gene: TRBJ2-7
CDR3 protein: CATSERQGTEQYF

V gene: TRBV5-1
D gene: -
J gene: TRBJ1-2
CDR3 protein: CASRPWTDPFGYTF

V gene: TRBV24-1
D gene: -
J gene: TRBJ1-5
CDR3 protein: CATSDTDSGNGQPQHF

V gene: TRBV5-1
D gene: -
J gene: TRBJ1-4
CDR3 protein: CASSLEVRAGRRDEKLFF

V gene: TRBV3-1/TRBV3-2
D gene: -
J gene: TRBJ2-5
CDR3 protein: CASSQAGMSETQYF

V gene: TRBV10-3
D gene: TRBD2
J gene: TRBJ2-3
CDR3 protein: CAISETLAGGLDTQYF

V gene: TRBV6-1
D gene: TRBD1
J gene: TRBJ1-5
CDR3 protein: CASRRTGVGQPQHF

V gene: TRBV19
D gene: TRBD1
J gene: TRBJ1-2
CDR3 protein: CASTPDRVEGYTF

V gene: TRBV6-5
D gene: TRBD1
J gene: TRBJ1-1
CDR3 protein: CASPNDRANTEAFF

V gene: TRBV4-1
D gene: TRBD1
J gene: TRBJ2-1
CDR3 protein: CASSQGAGTGTDEQFF

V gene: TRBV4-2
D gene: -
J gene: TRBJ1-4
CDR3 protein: CASSPGTPNEKLFF

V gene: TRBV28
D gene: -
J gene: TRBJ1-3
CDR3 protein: CASSFFVGNTIYF

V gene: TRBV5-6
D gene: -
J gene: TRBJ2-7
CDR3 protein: CASSPQVRYEQYF

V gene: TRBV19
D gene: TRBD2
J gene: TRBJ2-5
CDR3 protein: CASSMTELAGQETQYF

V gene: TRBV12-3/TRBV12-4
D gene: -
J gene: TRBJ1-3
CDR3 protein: CASSLRGDTIYF

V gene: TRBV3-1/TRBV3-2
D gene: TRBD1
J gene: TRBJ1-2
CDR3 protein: CASSQGTGGLYGYTF

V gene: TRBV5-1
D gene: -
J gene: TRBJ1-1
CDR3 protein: CASSAGISADTEAFF

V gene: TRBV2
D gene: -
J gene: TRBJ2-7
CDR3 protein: CASTGGQYEQYF

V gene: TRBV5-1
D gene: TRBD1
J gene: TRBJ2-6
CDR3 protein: CASSLGTGGAGANVLTF

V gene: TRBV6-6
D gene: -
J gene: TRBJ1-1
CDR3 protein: CASSAGSDIEAFF

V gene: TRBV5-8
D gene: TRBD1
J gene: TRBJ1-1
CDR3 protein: CASSYDRGGLNTEAFF

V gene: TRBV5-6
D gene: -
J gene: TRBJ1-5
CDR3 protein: CASSPWQGNNQPQHF

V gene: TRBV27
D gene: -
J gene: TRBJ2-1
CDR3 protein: CASRVQGRDEQFF

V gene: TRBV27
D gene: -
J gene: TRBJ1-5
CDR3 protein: CASSPLPSNQPQHF

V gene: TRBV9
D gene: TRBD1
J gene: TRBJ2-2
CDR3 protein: CASRRQGDTGELFF

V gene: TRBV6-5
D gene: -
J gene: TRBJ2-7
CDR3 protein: CASSFRGGLGEQYF

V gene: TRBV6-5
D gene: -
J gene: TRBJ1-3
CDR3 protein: CASRVPGGNTIYF

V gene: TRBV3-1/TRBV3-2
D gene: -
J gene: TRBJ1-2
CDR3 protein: CASSHPRVYGYTF

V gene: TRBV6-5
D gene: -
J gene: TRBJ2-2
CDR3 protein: CASSLRRGNTGELFF

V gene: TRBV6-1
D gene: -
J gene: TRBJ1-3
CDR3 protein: CASNRGDGNTIYF

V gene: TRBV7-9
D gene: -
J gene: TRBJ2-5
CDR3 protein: CASSFGSLQETQYF

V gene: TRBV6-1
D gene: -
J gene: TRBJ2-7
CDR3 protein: CASSETEGRIEQYF

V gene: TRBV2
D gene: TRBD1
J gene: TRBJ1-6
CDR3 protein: CASTPGGTANSPLHF

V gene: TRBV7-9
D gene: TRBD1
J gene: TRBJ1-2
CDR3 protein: CASRQEIGQGVTNYGYTF

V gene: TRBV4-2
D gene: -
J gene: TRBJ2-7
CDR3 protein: CASSDLDRSDFNEQYF

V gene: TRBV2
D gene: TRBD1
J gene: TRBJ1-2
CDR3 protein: CASSLGGQGNHGYTF

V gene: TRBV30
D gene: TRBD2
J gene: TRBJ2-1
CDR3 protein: CAWSRGETYNEQFF

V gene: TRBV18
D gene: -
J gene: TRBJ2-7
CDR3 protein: CASSPLVAKPDEQYF

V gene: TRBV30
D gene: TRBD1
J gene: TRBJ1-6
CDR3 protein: CAWSVGQGDNSPLHF

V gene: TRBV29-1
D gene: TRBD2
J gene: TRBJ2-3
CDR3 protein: CSTPRSSGGTDTQYF

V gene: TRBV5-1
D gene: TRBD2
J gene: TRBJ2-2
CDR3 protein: CASSPTSANTGELFF